The 6 T cell receptor beta chains below were found in one sample sequenced in a study of shared clonotypes between healthy human individuals. The repertoire was sequenced with immunoSEQ multiplex PCR; TCRdb's copy has only in-frame clones and lacks some. The sample includes roughly 500,000 clones, more than 95% seen only once; the top ten take about 0.067%. Sequencing used naive CD4+ T cells sorted from blood. Subset indicated: CD45RA+ positively selected. The source is a woman aged 25-40 years in good health.

The chain uses TRBV5-1 and TRBJ2-7; D unclear. This CDR3 spans 14 amino acids. The ends were cut back, 0 bases at V and 1 base at J, with 8 bases in the middle. The germline CDR1 and CDR2 sequences are SGHRS and YFSETQ. In DNA form, the CDR3 reads TGCGCCAGCAGCTTGGGGGGTTTTTCCTACGAGCAGTACTTC. Its translation: CASSLGGFSYEQYF. Together with reference TRBV5-1 and TRBJ2-7, the CDR3 gives the full variable domain: KAGVTQTPRYLIKTRGQQVTLSCSPISGHRSVSWYQQTPGQGLQFLFEYFSETQRNKGNFPGRFSGRQFSNSRSEMNVSTLELGDSALYLCASSLGGFSYEQYFGPGTRLTVT.

V usage is TRBV5-4 and J usage is TRBJ2-5, with 11 bases identical to TRBD2. V lost 0 bases and J lost 3; bases outside the gene matches: 4. Germline CDR1 is SGHNT and CDR2 is YYREEE (reference sequence). The CDR3 is 16 residues long. The CDR3: CASSLVSGRGKETQYF. In DNA, the CDR3 is TGTGCCAGCAGCTTGGTTAGCGGGAGGGGCAAAGAGACCCAGTACTTC.

The V gene is TRBV7-8, the J gene TRBJ1-5; D remains unclear. Per the germline V gene, CDR1 is SGHVS and CDR2 is FQNEAQ. Trimming cost V 5 bases and J 5 bases, with 10 bases left between them. The CDR3 covers 13 residues. CDR3 bases: TGTGCCAGCAGCCTAGGGCGCGATCAGCCCCAGCATTTT. This sequence encodes CASSLGRDQPQHF.

The chain carries TRBV19 and TRBJ1-2; D uncertain. The V and J ends lost 6 bases and 0 bases respectively, with 14 bases between them. Germline V gene data show CDR1 as LNHDA and CDR2 as SQIVND (reference sequence). The CDR3 runs to 15 residues. CDR3 sequence: CASRDPGIANYGYTF. The CDR3 nucleotides are TGTGCCAGTAGGGACCCGGGCATAGCTAACTATGGCTACACCTTC.

This chain links TRBV19 with TRBJ2-7; D might be TRBD2 (5 bases). The CDR3 covers 15 residues. Germline-derived CDR1 and CDR2 are LNHDA and SQIVND (reference sequence). V gave up 3 bases and J gave up 0 bases, with 12 bases separating them. The CDR3 sequence is CASSMRGKFSYEQYF. The CDR3 DNA is TGTGCCAGTAGTATGAGAGGGAAATTCTCCTACGAGCAGTACTTC.

The chain employs TRBV10-3 and TRBJ2-5, with D hard to call. The CDR3 consists of 13 residues. V lost 7 bases and J 0 bases, leaving 9 bases between the germline ends. Germline V gene data show CDR1 as ENHRY and CDR2 as SYGVKD. Here the CDR3 reads CAIILGDQETQYF. The CDR3 DNA follows: TGTGCCATCATCCTTGGAGACCAAGAGACCCAGTACTTC.